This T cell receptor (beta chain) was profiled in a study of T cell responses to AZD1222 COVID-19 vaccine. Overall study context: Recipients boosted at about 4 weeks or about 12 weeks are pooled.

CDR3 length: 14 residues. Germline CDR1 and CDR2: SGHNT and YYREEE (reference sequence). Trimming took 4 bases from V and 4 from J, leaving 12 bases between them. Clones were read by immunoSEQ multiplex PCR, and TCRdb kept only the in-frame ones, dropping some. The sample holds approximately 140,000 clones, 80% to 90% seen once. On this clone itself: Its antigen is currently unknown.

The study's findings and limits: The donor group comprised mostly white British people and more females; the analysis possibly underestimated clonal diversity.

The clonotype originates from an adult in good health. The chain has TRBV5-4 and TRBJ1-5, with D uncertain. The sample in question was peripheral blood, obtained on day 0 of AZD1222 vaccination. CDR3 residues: CASSHDGRNQPQHF. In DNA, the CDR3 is TGTGCCAGCAGCCATGACGGTCGAAATCAGCCCCAGCATTTT.